A single sample is the source of the 3 T cell receptor beta chains below, sequenced in a study of OX40 agonist ivuxolimab in advanced cancers. Method: immunoSEQ multiplex PCR; TCRdb's copy keeps in-frame clones and lacks some. The sample records 45,000 to 60,000 clones, 82% being singletons. Sample: CD4+ or CD8+ T cells sorted from blood, taken in a trial of the OX40 agonist ivuxolimab. These receptors originate from an adult with an advanced solid tumor such as melanoma, head and neck, liver or kidney cancer.

CDR3 sequence: CASSPGTSGEDEQFF. CDR3 bases: TGTGCCAGCAGCCCCGGGACTAGCGGGGAAGATGAGCAGTTCTTC. V gene TRBV7-3 combines with J gene TRBJ2-1; 13 nucleotides line up with TRBD2. Trimming took 5 bases from V and 8 from J; bases not matched to a gene: 6. There are 15 residues in the CDR3. The germline V gene has CDR1 SGHTA and CDR2 FQGTGA. Using reference TRBV7-3 and TRBJ2-1 for the parts outside the CDR3, the full variable domain is GAGVSQTPSNKVTEKGKYVELRCDPISGHTALYWYRQSLGQGPEFLIYFQGTGAADDSGLPNDRFFAVRPEGSVSTLKIQRTERGDSAVYLCASSPGTSGEDEQFFGPGTRLTVL.

The chain combines TRBV5-1 with TRBJ2-3; 15 bases are a match to TRBD2. The V gene's germline CDR1 is SGHRS and CDR2 YFSETQ. The CDR3 is 17 amino acids. V shed 2 bases, J shed 2 bases, and the junction held 3 bases outside the gene matches. In DNA form, the CDR3 reads TGCGCCAGCAGCTTAGGGACTAGCGGGGGGCCCACAGATACGCAGTATTTT. Translation gives CASSLGTSGGPTDTQYF.

This clone has just a few counts. The rearrangement joins TRBV7-3 to TRBJ1-2; 9 positions agree with TRBD1. CDR3 length equals 13 residues. V shed 2 bases and J 11 bases; nucleotides not matched to a gene: 6. Germline CDR1 reads SGHTA; CDR2 reads FQGTGA. CDR3 coding DNA: TGTGCCAGCAGCTTAGCCGGGGACAGGGAATACACCTTC. Translating gives CASSLAGDREYTF.